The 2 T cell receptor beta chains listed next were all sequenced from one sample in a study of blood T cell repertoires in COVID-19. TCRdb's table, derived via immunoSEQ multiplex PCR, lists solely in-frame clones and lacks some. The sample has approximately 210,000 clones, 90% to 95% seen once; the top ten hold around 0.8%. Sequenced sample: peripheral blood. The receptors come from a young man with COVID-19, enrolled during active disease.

In nucleotides, the CDR3 is TGTGCCAGTAGTATTTCGGGGACAGGGGTCTCGTACGAGCAGTACTTC. Translating it yields CASSISGTGVSYEQYF. J is TRBJ2-7 and V is TRBV19, with 10 bases aligning to TRBD1. The CDR3 consists of 16 residues. V was clipped by 3 bases and J by 4 bases; unmatched bases: 9. In germline, CDR1 is LNHDA, CDR2 SQIVND (reference sequence).

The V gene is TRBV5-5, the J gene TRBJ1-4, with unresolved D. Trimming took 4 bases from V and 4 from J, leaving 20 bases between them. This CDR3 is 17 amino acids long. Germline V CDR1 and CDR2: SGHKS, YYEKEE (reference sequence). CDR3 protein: CASSTDPPGALNEKLFF. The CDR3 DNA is TGTGCCAGCAGCACCGACCCGCCCGGAGCCCTTAATGAAAAACTGTTTTTT. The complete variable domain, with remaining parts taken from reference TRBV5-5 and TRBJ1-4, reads DAGVTQSPTHLIKTRGQQVTLRCSPISGHKSVSWYQQVLGQGPQFIFQYYEKEERGRGNFPDRFSARQFPNYSSELNVNALLLGDSALYLCASSTDPPGALNEKLFFGSGTQLSVL.